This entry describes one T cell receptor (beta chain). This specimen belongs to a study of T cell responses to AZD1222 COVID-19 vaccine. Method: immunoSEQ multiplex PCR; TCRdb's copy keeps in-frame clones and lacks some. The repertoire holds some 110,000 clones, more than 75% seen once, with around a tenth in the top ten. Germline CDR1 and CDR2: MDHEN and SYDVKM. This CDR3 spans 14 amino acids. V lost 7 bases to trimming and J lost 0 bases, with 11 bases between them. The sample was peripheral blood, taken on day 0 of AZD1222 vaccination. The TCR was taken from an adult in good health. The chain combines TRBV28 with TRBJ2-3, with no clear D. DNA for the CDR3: TGTGCCAGCAACCACTACCGCAGCACAGATACGCAGTATTTT. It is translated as CASNHYRSTDTQYF.